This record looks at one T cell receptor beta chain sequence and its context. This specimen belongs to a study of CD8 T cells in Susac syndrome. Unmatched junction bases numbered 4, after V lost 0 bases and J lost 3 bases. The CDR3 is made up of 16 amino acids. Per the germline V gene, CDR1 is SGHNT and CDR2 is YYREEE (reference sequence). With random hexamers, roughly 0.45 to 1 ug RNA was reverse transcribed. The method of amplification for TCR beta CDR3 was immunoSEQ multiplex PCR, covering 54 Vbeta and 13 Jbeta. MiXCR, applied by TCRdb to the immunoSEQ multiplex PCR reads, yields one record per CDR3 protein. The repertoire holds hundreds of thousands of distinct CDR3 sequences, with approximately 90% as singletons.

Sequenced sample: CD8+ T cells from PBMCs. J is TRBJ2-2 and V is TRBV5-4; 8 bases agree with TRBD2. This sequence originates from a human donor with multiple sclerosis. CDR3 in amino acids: CASSLGLASDTGELFF. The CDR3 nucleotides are TGTGCCAGCAGCTTGGGACTAGCGTCCGACACCGGGGAGCTGTTTTTT.